This record concerns one TCR beta chain sequence. Its target antigen remains unknown. Base qualities are not at hand, and no much larger clone is one base apart. Based on the germline V gene, the CDR1 and CDR2 sequences are ENHRY and SYGVKD. V and J lose 2 bases and 3 bases, and a span of 10 bases separates them. The CDR3 runs 14 amino acids, cysteine and phenylalanine included. The sequence is cut down to CDR3 DNA, 42 bases in frame from base 1. TCRbeta CDR3 regions were amplified from genomic DNA using the immunoSEQ Assay, a bias-controlled multiplex PCR. In the authors' own workflow: Nucleated cell counts per sample were estimated from amplification of reference gene primers within the assay. To quantify the absolute abundance of each unique TCRbeta CDR3 rearrangement, sequence reads were collapsed and filtered. For each sample, productive Simpson clonality was calculated as the square root of Simpson's diversity index across productive rearrangements. TCRdb obtained this table from immuneACCESS and retained in-frame rearrangements with V and J assigned. These tables miss some clones; where compared with another copy, unresolved V genes account for less than half of the shortfall, and the remainder is unexplained. That table is the source of V, J and clone size, and D and trimming were worked out from the DNA. The sample table lists 360,000 or so clones, approximately 91% of them with a count of one. Clones ranked in the top ten supply just over 1% of the sample.

This record comes from a study of blood T cell repertoires in COVID-19 (dated by TCRdb to the early 2020s). Notes on the research overall: Samples covering the acute and convalescent phases of COVID-19 were provided by collaborators in the United States, Italy and Spain. The prospective study material was composed of cDNA or gDNA derived from T cells, B-cell-depleted T cells, or PBMCs. Subjects who had been exposed to COVID-19, were actively infected with it, or had recovered from it provided the deeply sampled blood TCRbeta repertoires that made up the dataset. A freely available public database, intended as a resource for researchers studying the immune response to SARS-CoV-2, is where the repertoires were released. The samples were drawn from two sources: the first 160 participants of the ongoing ImmuneRACE study, and approximately 1,300 subjects contributed by 6 global collaborators. A de-identified subject ID, COVID-19 status, age in years and sex were almost always included in the sample metadata. Where available, HLA class I and class II types were taken from metadata supplied by the sample provider and were not determined by assay-based typing.

Here is what the overall study found, with its caveats: Clinical and demographic metadata were provided uncurated, with the amount varying by source and participant.

Participants in the prospective study were aged 18 to 89 years, lived in more than 20 United States geographic areas, and enrolled through a virtual design. In the prospective study, participants were assigned to cohorts based on the clinical history participants reported in a screening survey and a study questionnaire. Exposed participants were defined as having been in contact with someone with a PCR-confirmed or clinician-diagnosed COVID-19 case within 2 weeks of study entry. Each participant in the prospective study had whole blood, serum and a nasopharyngeal or oropharyngeal swab collected by mobile phlebotomists. Participants in the prospective study had the option to provide additional blood draws and questionnaires over a 2-month period. Prospective study blood samples were shipped either frozen or at room temperature before DNA extraction.

This receptor was identified in a woman in her 30s who had been exposed to COVID-19. The sequence joins TRBV10-3 to TRBJ1-2; a tentative D call is TRBD1 (5 bases match). The sample taken for sequencing was PBMCs or T cells enriched from blood (not recorded which). The DNA sequence is as follows: TGTGCCATCAGTGAGGGCAGGGCAGACTATGGCTACACCTTC. This encodes CAISEGRADYGYTF.